This TCR beta chain appears in the sequencing data of a study of T cells in Graves' hyperthyroidism and ophthalmopathy. Whole-study context: Peripheral blood specimens were obtained at initial diagnosis, prior to any treatment.

For this clonotype: Its antigen is not known.

Study-level results: Blood held most thyroid clonotypes expanded above 0.001 frequency. Ophthalmopathy was identified by the model a median approximately 6.9 months ahead of onset. Researchers report that a 13 V-J model separated ophthalmopathy from stable hyperthyroidism.

Trimming removed 7 bases at V and 1 base at J, with 12 bases between. This CDR3 has 14 residues. Amplification yielded TCR beta CDR3 regions, with RNA transcripts as the source. Primed by the HTBI set, a first-round RT-PCR was run on the TCR CDR3. TCRdb reanalysed the multiplex PCR reads using MiXCR and keeps one entry per CDR3 protein. The table includes a few hundred thousand distinct CDR3 sequences, approximately 15% detected once. The sequenced material came from blood. This receptor was identified in a woman in her 40s with Graves' ophthalmopathy. The V call is TRBV12-3 or TRBV12-4, the J call TRBJ2-3; D tentatively fits TRBD1 or TRBD2 (5 bases each). CDR3 DNA sequence: TGTGCCAGCACCCCCGGGGCAGGCACAGATACGCAGTATTTT. Amino acid sequence: CASTPGAGTDTQYF.